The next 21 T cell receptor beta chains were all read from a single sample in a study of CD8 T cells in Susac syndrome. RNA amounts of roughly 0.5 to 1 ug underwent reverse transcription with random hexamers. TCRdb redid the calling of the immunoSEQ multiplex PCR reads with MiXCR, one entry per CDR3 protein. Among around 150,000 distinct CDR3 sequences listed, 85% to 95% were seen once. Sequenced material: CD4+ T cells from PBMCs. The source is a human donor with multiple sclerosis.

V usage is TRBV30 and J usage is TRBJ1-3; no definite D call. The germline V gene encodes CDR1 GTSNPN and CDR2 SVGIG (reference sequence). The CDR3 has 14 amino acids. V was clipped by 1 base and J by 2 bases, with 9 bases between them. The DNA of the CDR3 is TGTGCCTGGAGTGCCGCCAGAACTGGAAACACCATATATTTT. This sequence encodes CAWSAARTGNTIYF.

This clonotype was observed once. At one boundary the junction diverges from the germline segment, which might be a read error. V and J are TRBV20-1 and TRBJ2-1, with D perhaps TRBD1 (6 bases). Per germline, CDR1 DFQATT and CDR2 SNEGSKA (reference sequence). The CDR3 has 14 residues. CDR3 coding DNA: TGCAGTGCTAAGCTCTCCAGGGGCTACGATGAGCAGTTCTTC. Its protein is CSAKLSRGYDEQFF.

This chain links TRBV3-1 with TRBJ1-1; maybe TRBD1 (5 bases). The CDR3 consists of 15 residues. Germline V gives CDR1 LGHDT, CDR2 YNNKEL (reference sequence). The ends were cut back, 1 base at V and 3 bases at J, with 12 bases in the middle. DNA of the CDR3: TGTGCCAGCAGCCAAGGGGGCGGCTGGGACACTGAAGCTTTCTTT. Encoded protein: CASSQGGGWDTEAFF.

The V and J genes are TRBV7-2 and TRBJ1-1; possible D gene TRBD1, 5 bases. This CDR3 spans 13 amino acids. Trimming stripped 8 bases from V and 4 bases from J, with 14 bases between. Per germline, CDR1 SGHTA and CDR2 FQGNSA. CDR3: CASAQGKGTEAFF. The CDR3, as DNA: TGTGCCAGCGCCCAGGGAAAGGGCACTGAAGCTTTCTTT.

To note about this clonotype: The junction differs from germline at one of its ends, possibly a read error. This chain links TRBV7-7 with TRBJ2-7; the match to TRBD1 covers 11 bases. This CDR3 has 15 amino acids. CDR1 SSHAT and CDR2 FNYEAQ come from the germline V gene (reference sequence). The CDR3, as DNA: TGTGCTAGCAGCCATCCGGGACAGGGGGTCTACGAGCAGTACTTC. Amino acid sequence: CASSHPGQGVYEQYF.

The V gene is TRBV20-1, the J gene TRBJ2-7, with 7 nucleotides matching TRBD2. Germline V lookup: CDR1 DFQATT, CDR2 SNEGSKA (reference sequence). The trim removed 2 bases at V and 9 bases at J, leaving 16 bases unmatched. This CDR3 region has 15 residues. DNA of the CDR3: TGCAGTGCTAGACCCCCCTTCGGGGGAGGGCCTCTGCAGTACTTC. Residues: CSARPPFGGGPLQYF.

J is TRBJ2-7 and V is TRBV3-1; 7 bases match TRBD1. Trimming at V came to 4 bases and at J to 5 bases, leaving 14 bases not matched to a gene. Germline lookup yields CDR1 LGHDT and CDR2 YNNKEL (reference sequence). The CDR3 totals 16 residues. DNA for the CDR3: TGTGCCAGCAGCCTGAGGGCCGGGACAGCATCACACGAGCAGTACTTC. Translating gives CASSLRAGTASHEQYF.

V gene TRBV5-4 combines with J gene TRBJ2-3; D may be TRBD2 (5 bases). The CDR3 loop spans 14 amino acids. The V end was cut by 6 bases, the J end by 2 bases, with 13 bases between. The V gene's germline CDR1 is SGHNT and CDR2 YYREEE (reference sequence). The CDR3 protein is CASTQGLYTDTQYF. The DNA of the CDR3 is TGTGCCAGCACCCAAGGACTCTACACAGATACGCAGTATTTT.

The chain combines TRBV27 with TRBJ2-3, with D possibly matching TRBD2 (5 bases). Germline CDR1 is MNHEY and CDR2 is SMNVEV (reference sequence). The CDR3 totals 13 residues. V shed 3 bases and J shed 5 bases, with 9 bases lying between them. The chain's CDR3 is CASSFLRGDTQYF. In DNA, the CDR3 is TGTGCCAGCAGTTTTCTTCGGGGAGATACGCAGTATTTT.

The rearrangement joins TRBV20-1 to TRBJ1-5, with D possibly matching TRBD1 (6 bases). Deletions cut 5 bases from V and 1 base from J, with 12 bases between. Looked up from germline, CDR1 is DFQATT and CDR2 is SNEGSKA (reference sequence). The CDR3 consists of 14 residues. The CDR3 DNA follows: TGCAGTGCTCCCCCGGGACACAGCAATCAGCCCCAGCATTTT. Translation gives CSAPPGHSNQPQHF.

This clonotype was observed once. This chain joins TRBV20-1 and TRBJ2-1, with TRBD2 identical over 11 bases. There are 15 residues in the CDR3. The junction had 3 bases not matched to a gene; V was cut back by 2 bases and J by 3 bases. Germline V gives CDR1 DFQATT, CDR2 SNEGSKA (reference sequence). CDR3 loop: CSARYGLAGYNEQFF. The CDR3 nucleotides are TGCAGTGCTAGATACGGACTAGCGGGCTACAATGAGCAGTTCTTC.

For the CDR3, the DNA is TGTGCCTGGAATACCCAGGGGATCAATCAGCCCCAGCATTTT. Translated: CAWNTQGINQPQHF. This sequence joins TRBV30 and TRBJ1-5; possibly TRBD1 for D (6 bases). CDR3 length: 14 residues. Per the germline V gene, CDR1 is GTSNPN and CDR2 is SVGIG (reference sequence). Trimming cost V 4 bases and J 3 bases, with 13 bases left between them.

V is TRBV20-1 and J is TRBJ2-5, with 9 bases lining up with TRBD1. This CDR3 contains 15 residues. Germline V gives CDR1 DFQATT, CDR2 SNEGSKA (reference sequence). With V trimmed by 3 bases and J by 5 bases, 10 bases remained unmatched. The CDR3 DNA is TGCAGTGCTAGTCCCGGGACAGGGCGCGTGGAGACCCAGTACTTC. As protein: CSASPGTGRVETQYF.

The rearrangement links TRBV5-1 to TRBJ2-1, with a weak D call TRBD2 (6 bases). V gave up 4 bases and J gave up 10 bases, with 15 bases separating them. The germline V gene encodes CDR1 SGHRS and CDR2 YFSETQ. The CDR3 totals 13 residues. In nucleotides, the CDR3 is TGCGCCAGCAGCCCCGGAGGGGAGATAGAGCAGTTCTTC. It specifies CASSPGGEIEQFF.

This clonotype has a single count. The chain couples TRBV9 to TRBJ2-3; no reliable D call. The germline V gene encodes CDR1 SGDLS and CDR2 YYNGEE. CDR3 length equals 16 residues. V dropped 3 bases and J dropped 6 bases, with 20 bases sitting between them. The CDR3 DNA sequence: TGTGCCAGCAGCGAGGCCCCCGAGCCGAGGTTTGATACGCAGTATTTT. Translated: CASSEAPEPRFDTQYF.

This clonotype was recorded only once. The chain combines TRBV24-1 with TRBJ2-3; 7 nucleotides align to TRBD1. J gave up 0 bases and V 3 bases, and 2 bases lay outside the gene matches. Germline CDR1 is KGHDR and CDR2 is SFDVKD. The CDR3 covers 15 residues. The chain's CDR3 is CATSDRTGSTDTQYF. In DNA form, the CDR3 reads TGTGCCACCAGTGATAGGACAGGTAGCACAGATACGCAGTATTTT.

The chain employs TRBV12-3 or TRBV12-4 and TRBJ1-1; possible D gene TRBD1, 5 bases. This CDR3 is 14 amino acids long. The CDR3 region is CAIKQGILNTEAFF. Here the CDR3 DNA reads TGTGCGATCAAGCAGGGAATTCTGAACACTGAAGCTTTCTTT.

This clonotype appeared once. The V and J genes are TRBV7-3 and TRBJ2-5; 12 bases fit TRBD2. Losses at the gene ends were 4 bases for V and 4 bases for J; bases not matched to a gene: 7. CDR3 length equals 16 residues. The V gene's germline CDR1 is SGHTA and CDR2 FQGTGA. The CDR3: CASSSLLAGGPETQYF. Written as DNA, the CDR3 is TGTGCCAGCAGCTCGTTGCTAGCGGGGGGGCCAGAGACCCAGTACTTC.

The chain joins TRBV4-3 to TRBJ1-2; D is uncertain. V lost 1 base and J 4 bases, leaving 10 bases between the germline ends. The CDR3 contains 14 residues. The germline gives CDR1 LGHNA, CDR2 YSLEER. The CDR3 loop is CASSQGWASYGYTF. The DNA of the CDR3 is TGCGCCAGCAGCCAAGGTTGGGCGTCCTATGGCTACACCTTC.

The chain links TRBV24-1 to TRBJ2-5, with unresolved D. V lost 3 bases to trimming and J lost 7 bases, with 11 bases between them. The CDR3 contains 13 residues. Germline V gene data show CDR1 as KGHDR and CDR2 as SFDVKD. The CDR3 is CATSDRIFGTQYF. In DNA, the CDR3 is TGTGCCACCAGTGATCGGATTTTCGGGACCCAGTACTTC.

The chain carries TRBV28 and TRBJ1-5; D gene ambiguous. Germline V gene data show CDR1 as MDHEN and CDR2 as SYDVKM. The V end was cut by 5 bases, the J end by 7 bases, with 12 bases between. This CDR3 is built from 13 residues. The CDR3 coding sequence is TGTGCCAGCAGTCCGACTTTGGGCCAGCCCCAGCATTTT. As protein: CASSPTLGQPQHF.